These 2 T cell receptor beta chains originate from one sample sequenced in a study of cytomegalovirus exposure and HLA in healthy donors. PCR involved 60 Vbeta and 13 Jbeta primers. Assay used: immunoSEQ multiplex PCR; TCRdb lists only in-frame clones, some missing. Of approximately 280,000 clones in the sample, about nine tenths were seen once. Sequenced input: PBMCs. Receptors were obtained from a man between 35 and 55 years old in good health and CMV-seropositive.

The V gene is TRBV27, the J gene TRBJ2-1; possible D gene TRBD2, 6 bases. Trimming took off 5 bases at V and 6 bases at J, with 11 bases between the two ends. This CDR3 is 13 amino acids long. CDR1 MNHEY and CDR2 SMNVEV come from the germline V gene (reference sequence). CDR3 loop: CASSLQTSNEQFF. The CDR3 coding sequence is TGTGCCAGCAGTCTTCAGACTAGCAATGAGCAGTTCTTC.

The chain uses TRBV18 and TRBJ2-3, with 9 bases fitting TRBD1. Trimming took 3 bases from V and 7 from J; bases not matched to a gene: 5. This CDR3 spans 14 amino acids. Germline CDR1 is KGHSH and CDR2 is LQKENI. The CDR3 nucleotides are TGTGCCAGCTCACCGCCAGGGACAGGGAATACGCAGTATTTT. As protein: CASSPPGTGNTQYF. The variable domain in full, with the rest retrieved from reference TRBV18 and TRBJ2-3, is NAGVMQNPRHLVRRRGQEARLRCSPMKGHSHVYWYRQLPEEGLKFMVYLQKENIIDESGMPKERFSAEFPKEGPSILRIQQVVRGDSAAYFCASSPPGTGNTQYFGPGTRLTVL.